These 10 T cell receptor beta chains share one sample of origin, sequenced in a study of cytomegalovirus exposure and HLA in healthy donors. Libraries were prepared by immunoSEQ multiplex PCR; TCRdb keeps only in-frame clonotypes and omits some of them. The table shows about 44,000 clones, with approximately 93% occurring only once. Material for sequencing was PBMCs. All receptors come from a woman under 30 in good health and CMV-seronegative.

The V gene is TRBV18, the J gene TRBJ1-1; TRBD1 aligns across 9 bases. The ends lost 4 bases at V and 1 base at J; junction bases unmatched: 7. Germline V lookup: CDR1 KGHSH, CDR2 LQKENI. There are 16 residues in the CDR3. DNA for the CDR3: TGTGCCAGCTCACGTAAGACAGGGGGGGGGAACACTGAAGCTTTCTTT. Translated, it gives CASSRKTGGGNTEAFF. The full variable domain, rest sourced from reference TRBV18 and TRBJ1-1, is NAGVMQNPRHLVRRRGQEARLRCSPMKGHSHVYWYRQLPEEGLKFMVYLQKENIIDESGMPKERFSAEFPKEGPSILRIQQVVRGDSAAYFCASSRKTGGGNTEAFFGQGTRLTVV.

With regard to this clone: No DNA is shown, since the ends of the CDR3 on it are uncertain; the CDR3 is the one TCRdb lists. This chain connects TRBV21-1 to TRBJ2-6; the table's D call, TRBD1, has no DNA check behind it. TRBV21-1 is deemed a pseudogene. The length of the CDR3 is 17 amino acids, counting both ends. CDR3 sequence: CASSPLLWGLGANVLTF.

This rearrangement joins TRBV10-3 to TRBJ1-2, with no clear D. V was clipped by 4 bases and J by 4 bases, with 13 bases between them. The CDR3 runs 14 residues. Per germline, CDR1 ENHRY and CDR2 SYGVKD. CDR3 DNA sequence: TGTGCCATCAGTGGGTCTCTAGAGCTCTATGGCTACACCTTC. Its translation: CAISGSLELYGYTF.

The chain couples TRBV19 to TRBJ1-2; D ambiguous. Germline lookup yields CDR1 LNHDA and CDR2 SQIVND (reference sequence). The ends were cut back, 5 bases at V and 4 bases at J, with 11 bases in the middle. This CDR3 spans 13 amino acids. CDR3 sequence (DNA): TGTGCCAGTAGTCGCACAGAGGGCTATGGCTACACCTTC. Translating it yields CASSRTEGYGYTF.

This rearrangement joins TRBV2 to TRBJ2-5; 9 bases fit TRBD2. The CDR3 is 14 amino acids. Germline CDR1 and CDR2: SNHLY and FYNNEI. The J segment lost 14 bases and the V segment lost 5 bases, leaving 15 bases of the junction unmatched. CDR3 region: CASSSIERGARCYF. CDR3 nucleotide sequence: TGTGCCAGCAGTTCCATTGAGCGGGGGGCTCGCTGTTACTTC.

This chain uses TRBV10-2 with TRBJ1-1, with a weak D call TRBD1 (5 bases). The CDR3 has 15 residues. Germline V gene data show CDR1 as WSHSY and CDR2 as SAAADI. Trimming removed 6 bases at V and 2 bases at J, with 16 bases between. The chain's CDR3 is CASRGWTSRNTEAFF. In nucleotides, the CDR3 is TGCGCCAGCAGGGGCTGGACATCGCGTAACACTGAAGCTTTCTTT.

This chain joins TRBV2 and TRBJ1-1; TRBD1 agrees at 8 bases. J was trimmed by 1 base and V by 8 bases; bases with no gene match: 6. CDR1 and CDR2 from the germline V gene are SNHLY and FYNNEI. The CDR3 is 14 amino acids. CDR3 amino acids: CASPRTGRNTEAFF. CDR3 coding DNA: TGTGCCAGCCCCCGGACAGGGAGGAACACTGAAGCTTTCTTT.

The rearrangement links TRBV18 to TRBJ2-3; tentative D call: TRBD2 (6 bases). This CDR3 has 15 amino acids. The V gene lost 0 bases and the J gene lost 0 bases, with 7 bases spanning the gap. The germline CDR1 and CDR2 sequences are KGHSH and LQKENI. CDR3 protein: CASSPPGGSTDTQYF. The CDR3 DNA sequence: TGTGCCAGCTCACCACCTGGGGGGAGCACAGATACGCAGTATTTT.

On this clone itself: A read error may produce the germline difference seen at one junction end. This chain joins TRBV7-7 and TRBJ2-2; no clear D gene. The CDR3 has 13 residues. Germline loops: CDR1 SSHAT, CDR2 FNYEAQ (reference sequence). This chain's CDR3 is CASTSSPTGELFF. CDR3 nucleotides: TGTGCAAGCACGAGTAGCCCCACCGGGGAGCTGTTTTTT.

V is TRBV6-5 and J is TRBJ2-7, with 8 positions matching TRBD2. Germline V gene lookup returns CDR1 MNHEY and CDR2 SVGAGI. With 6 bases clipped from V and 2 bases from J, the junction kept 6 bases outside the gene matches. CDR3 length equals 14 residues. The CDR3 DNA sequence: TGTGCCAGCAGCAAGGGCGGGGGGCCCTACGAGCAGTACTTC. This translates into CASSKGGGPYEQYF.